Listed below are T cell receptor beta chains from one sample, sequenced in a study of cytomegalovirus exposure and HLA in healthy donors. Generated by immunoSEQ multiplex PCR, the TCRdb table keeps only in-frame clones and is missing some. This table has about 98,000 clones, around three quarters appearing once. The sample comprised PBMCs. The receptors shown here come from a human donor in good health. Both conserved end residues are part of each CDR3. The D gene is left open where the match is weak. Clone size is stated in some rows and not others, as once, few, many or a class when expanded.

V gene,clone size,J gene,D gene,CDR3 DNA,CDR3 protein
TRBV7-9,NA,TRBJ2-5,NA,TGTGCCAGCAGCCTCGGGGCGGGGCAGCAAGAGACCCAGTACTTC,CASSLGAGQQETQYF
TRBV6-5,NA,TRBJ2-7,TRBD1,TGTGCCAGCAGTATTTCGACAGGGACCCCCTACGAGCAGTACTTC,CASSISTGTPYEQYF
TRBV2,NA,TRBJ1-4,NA,TGTGCCAGCAGAGACGACACGGAAAAACTGTTTTTT,CASRDDTEKLFF
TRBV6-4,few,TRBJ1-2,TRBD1,TGTGCCAGCGGAGAGAAACAAAAGGGACAGGGCGTCGGCTATGGCTACACCTTC,CASGEKQKGQGVGYGYTF
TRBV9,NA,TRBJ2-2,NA,TGTGCCAGCAGCCCCCTCCCCGGGGAGCTGTTTTTT,CASSPLPGELFF
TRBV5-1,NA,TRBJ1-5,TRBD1,TGCGCCAGCAGCCTGACCGGGACAGCTAATCAGCCCCAGCATTTT,CASSLTGTANQPQHF
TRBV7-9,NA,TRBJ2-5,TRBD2,TGTGCCAGCAGCCCGACTAGCGGGGGACGTTTCAAGACCCAGTACTTC,CASSPTSGGRFKTQYF
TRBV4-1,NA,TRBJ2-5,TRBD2,TGCGCCAGCAGCCAAGATAAGCTAGCGGGATTTCTTCAAGAGACCCAGTACTTC,CASSQDKLAGFLQETQYF
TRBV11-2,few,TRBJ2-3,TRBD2,TGTGCCAGCAGCGGGGGGGGACTAGCGGTGACAGATACGCAGTATTTT,CASSGGGLAVTDTQYF
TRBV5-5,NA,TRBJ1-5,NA,TGTGCCAGCAGCTTGGATCTGGGGCCTCAGCCCCAGCATTTT,CASSLDLGPQPQHF
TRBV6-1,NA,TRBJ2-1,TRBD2,TGTGCCAGCAGTGAAGGGCGGGAGGTCTATGAGCAGTTCTTC,CASSEGREVYEQFF
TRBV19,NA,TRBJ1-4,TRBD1,TGTGCCAGTAGACAACTGACAGGGGTTAATGAAAAACTGTTTTTT,CASRQLTGVNEKLFF
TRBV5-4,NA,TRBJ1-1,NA,TGTGCCAGCCTTTCATCAGGGGTCGGAACTGAAGCTTTCTTT,CASLSSGVGTEAFF
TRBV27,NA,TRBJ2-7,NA,TGTGCCAGCGCCCCCGGGACTCAAGCCTCCGAGCAGTACTTC,CASAPGTQASEQYF
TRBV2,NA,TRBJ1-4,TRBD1,TGTGCCAGCAGTGGGCGGGACAGTCTTGCAACTAATGAAAAACTGTTTTTT,CASSGRDSLATNEKLFF
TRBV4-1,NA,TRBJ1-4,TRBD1,TGCGCCAGCAGCCAAGCCGGGACAGGGGACGAAAAACTGTTTTTT,CASSQAGTGDEKLFF
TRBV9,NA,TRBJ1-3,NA,TGTGCCAGCAGCGTAGGTGGTGGGCCTGGAAACACCATATATTTT,CASSVGGGPGNTIYF
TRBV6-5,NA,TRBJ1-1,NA,TGTGCCAGCAGTTCCCCCGTTTTTGTAGGGGGAGCTTTCTTT,CASSSPVFVGGAFF
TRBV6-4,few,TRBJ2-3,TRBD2,TGTGCCAGCAGTGAGAGCGGGGGGCGGGATACGCAGTATTTT,CASSESGGRDTQYF
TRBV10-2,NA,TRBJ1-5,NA,TGCGCCAGCAGGTCCAGGGAGGATTTAGGGATTAGCAATCAGCCCCAGCATTTT,CASRSREDLGISNQPQHF
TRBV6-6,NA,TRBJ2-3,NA,TGTGCCAGCAGTTACGGGCCGGGAGGCAGGGGAGATACGCAGTATTTT,CASSYGPGGRGDTQYF
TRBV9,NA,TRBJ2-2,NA,TGTGCCAGCAGCGCCGGGACATCGAACACCGGGGAGCTGTTTTTT,CASSAGTSNTGELFF
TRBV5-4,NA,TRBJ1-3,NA,TGTGCCGGAAAACAGGGAGGGGGAAACACCATATATTTT,CAGKQGGGNTIYF
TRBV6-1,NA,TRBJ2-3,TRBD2,TGTGCCAGCAGTGAAAGGCCTAGCGGGGGGAGCACAGATACGCAGTATTTT,CASSERPSGGSTDTQYF
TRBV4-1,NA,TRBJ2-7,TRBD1,TGCGCCAGCAGCCCCCCCGGACAGGGAAAATCCTACGAGCAGTACTTC,CASSPPGQGKSYEQYF
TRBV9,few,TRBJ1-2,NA,TGTGCCAGCAGCGTAGTTGGACGTCCGGAGGGTGATGGCTACACCTTC,CASSVVGRPEGDGYTF
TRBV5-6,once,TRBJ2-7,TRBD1,TGTGCCAGCAGCTGGACAGGGGGCGTTTACGAGCAGTACTTC,CASSWTGGVYEQYF
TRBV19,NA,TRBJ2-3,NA,TGTGCCAGTAGTAATGGCGGGACAGATACGCAGTATTTT,CASSNGGTDTQYF
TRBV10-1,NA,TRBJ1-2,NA,TGCGCCAGCAGTGAGGGACAGTCATATGGCTACACCTTC,CASSEGQSYGYTF
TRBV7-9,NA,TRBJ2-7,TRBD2,TGTGCCAGCAGCTTAAGAGGGCCTAGCGGGAGCCACGAGCAGTACTTC,CASSLRGPSGSHEQYF
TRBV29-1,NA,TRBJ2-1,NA,TGCAGCGTTGTTCCCTTTGGTCAGGCGGGCTATAATGAGCAGTTCTTC,CSVVPFGQAGYNEQFF
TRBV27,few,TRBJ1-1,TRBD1,TGTGCCAGCAGTTTATGGGGACAGGGGTCGACTGAAGCTTTCTTT,CASSLWGQGSTEAFF
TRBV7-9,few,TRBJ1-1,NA,TGTGCCAGCAGCTTAGTGCAGGGAATGAACACTGAAGCTTTCTTT,CASSLVQGMNTEAFF
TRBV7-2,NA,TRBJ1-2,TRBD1,TGTGCCAGCAGCTCAACGACAGGGTATGGGGGCTACACCTTC,CASSSTTGYGGYTF
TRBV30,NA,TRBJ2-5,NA,TGTGCCTGGAGTGTATTCGGCGGGACTCCACAAGAGACCCAGTACTTC,CAWSVFGGTPQETQYF
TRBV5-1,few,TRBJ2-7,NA,TGCGCCAGCAGCTTGAGTAAGGACACCCAGCAGTACTTC,CASSLSKDTQQYF
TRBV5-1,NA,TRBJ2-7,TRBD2,TGCGCCAGCAGCTTGGTAGCGGGAACCTACGAGCAGTACTTC,CASSLVAGTYEQYF
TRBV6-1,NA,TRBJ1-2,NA,TGTGCCAGCAGTGAAGCGGCAGACTATGGCTACACCTTC,CASSEAADYGYTF
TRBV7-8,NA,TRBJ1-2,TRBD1,TGTGCCAGCAGCCTCACCCAGGGACAGGGGATTGGTGGCTACACCTTC,CASSLTQGQGIGGYTF
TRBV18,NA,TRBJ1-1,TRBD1,TGTGCCAGCTCAGCAAAGGGGGCAAGTGAAGCTTTCTTT,CASSAKGASEAFF
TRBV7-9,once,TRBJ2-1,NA,TGTGCCAGCAGCTTAGGGCAGGCTCTGAATCGGTTCTTC,CASSLGQALNRFF
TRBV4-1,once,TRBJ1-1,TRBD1,TGCGCCAGCAGCGCCCGTCAGACAGGGCTGAACACTGAAGCTTTCTTT,CASSARQTGLNTEAFF
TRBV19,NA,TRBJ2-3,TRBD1,TGTGCCAGTAGTAGGGGCAGGGGGCTAGATACGCAGTATTTT,CASSRGRGLDTQYF
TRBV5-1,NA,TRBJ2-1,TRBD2,TGCGCCAGCAGGTCAACTAGCGGGAGATACAATGAGCAGTTCTTC,CASRSTSGRYNEQFF
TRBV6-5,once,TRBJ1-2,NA,TGTGCCAGCAGTTTCGGTCATGGTAACTATGGCTACACCTTC,CASSFGHGNYGYTF
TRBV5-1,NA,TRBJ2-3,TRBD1,TGCGCCAGCAGTGGGACAGCACCCACAGATACGCAGTATTTT,CASSGTAPTDTQYF
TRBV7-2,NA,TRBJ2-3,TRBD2,TGTGCCAGCAGCTTACTAGCGGGAGAATCTGATACGCAGTATTTT,CASSLLAGESDTQYF
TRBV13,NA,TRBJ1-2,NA,TGTGCCAGCAGCTTAGACGGCAGGCCTAACTATGGCTACACCTTC,CASSLDGRPNYGYTF
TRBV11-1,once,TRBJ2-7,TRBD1,TGTGCCAGCAGCTTAGGGGACAGCTCCTACGAGCAGTACTTC,CASSLGDSSYEQYF
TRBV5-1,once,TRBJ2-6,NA,TGCGCCAGCAGCCCCCAGGGTCTAGCCAACGTCCTGACTTTC,CASSPQGLANVLTF
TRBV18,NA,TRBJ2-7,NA,TGTGCCAGCTCACCCTGGACAGAACCTCACCGCTACGAGCAGTACTTC,CASSPWTEPHRYEQYF
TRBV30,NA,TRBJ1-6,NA,TGTGCCTGGAGTATGACAGTTGCGTCGTATAATTCACCCCTCCACTTT,CAWSMTVASYNSPLHF